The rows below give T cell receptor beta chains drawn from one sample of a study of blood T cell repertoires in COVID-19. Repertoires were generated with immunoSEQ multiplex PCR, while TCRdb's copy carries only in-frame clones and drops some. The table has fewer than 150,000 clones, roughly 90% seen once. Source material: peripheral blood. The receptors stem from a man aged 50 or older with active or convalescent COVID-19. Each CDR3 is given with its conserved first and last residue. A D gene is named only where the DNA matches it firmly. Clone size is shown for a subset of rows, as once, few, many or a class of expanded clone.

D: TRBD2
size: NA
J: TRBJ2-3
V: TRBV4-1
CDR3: CASSPFGTSGTDTQYF
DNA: TGCGCCAGCAGCCCGTTCGGGACTAGCGGCACAGATACGCAGTATTTT

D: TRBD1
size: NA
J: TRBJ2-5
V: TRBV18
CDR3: CASSLRDRGGGETQYF
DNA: TGTGCCAGCTCACTACGGGACAGGGGTGGCGGCGAGACCCAGTACTTC

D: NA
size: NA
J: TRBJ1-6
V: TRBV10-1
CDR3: CASSSQGDNSPLHF
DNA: TGCGCCAGCAGCTCACAGGGTGATAATTCACCCCTCCACTTT

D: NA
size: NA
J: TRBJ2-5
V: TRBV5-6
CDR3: CASSLRGAREETQYF
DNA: TGTGCCAGCAGCTTGCGGGGTGCCCGGGAAGAGACCCAGTACTTC

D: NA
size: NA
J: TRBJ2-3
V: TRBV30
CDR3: CAWSTDRWASGTQYF
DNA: TGTGCCTGGAGTACAGATAGATGGGCCTCAGGTACGCAGTATTTT

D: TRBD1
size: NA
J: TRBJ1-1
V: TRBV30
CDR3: CAWSRDRSRMNTEAFF
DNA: TGTGCCTGGTCCAGGGACAGGAGTCGCATGAACACTGAAGCTTTCTTT

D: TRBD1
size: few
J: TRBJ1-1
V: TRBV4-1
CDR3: CASSQVTGAMNTEAFF
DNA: TGCGCCAGCAGCCAAGTAACAGGGGCAATGAACACTGAAGCTTTCTTT

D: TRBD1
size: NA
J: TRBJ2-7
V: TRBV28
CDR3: CASRPNRGNSYEQYF
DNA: TGTGCCAGCAGACCTAACAGGGGGAACTCCTACGAGCAGTACTTC

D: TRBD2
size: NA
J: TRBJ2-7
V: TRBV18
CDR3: CASSPLAGDNEQYF
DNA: TGTGCCAGCTCCCCTCTAGCGGGAGACAACGAGCAGTACTTC

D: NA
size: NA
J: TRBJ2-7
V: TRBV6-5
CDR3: CASSRDRGGEQYF
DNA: TGTGCCAGCAGCCGAGATAGGGGAGGCGAGCAGTACTTC

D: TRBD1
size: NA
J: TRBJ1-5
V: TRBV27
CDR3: CASRGGTGGNQPQHF
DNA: TGTGCCAGCAGGGGCGGGACAGGGGGAAATCAGCCCCAGCATTTT

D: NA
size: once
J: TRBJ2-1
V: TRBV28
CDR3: CASSPPGTGTRQFF
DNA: TGTGCCAGCAGTCCTCCCGGGACCGGGACACGGCAGTTCTTC

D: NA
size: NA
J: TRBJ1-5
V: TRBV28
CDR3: CASSSYQPQHF
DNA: TGTGCCAGCAGTTCGTATCAGCCCCAGCATTTT

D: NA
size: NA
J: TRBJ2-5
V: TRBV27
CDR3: CASPMSLLWGTGWETQYF
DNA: TGTGCCAGCCCAATGAGCCTCCTCTGGGGCACCGGTTGGGAGACCCAGTACTTC

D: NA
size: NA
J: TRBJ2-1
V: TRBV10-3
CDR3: CAISDASTGGDEQFF
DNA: TGTGCCATCAGTGACGCCTCTACAGGGGGGGATGAGCAGTTCTTC

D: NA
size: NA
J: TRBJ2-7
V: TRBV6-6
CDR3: CASSSGAYEQYF
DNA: TGTGCCAGCAGTTCAGGGGCCTACGAGCAGTACTTC

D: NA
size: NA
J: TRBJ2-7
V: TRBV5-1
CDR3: CASSFGGNSYEQYF
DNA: TGCGCCAGCAGCTTTGGAGGGAACTCATACGAGCAGTACTTC

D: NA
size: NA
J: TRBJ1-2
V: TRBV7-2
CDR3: CASSLARGPGGYTF
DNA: TGTGCCAGCAGCTTAGCGCGCGGCCCGGGAGGCTACACCTTC

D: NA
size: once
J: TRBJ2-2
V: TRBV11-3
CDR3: CASSLLSTGELFF
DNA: TGTGCCAGCAGCTTACTGTCCACCGGGGAGCTGTTTTTT

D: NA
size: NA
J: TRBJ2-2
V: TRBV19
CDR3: CASTRTANTGELFF
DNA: TGTGCCAGTACCCGGACAGCGAACACCGGGGAGCTGTTTTTT

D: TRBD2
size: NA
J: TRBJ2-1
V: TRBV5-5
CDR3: CASSLAGTSDSNEQFF
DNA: TGTGCCAGCAGCTTGGCCGGGACTAGCGACAGCAATGAGCAGTTCTTC

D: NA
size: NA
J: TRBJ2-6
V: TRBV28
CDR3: CASTTSGLAPSGANVLTF
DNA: TGTGCCAGCACGACCTCGGGACTGGCTCCCTCTGGGGCCAACGTCCTGACTTTC

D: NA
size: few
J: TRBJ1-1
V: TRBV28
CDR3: CASSLREMAEAFF
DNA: TGTGCCAGCAGTTTGAGGGAAATGGCTGAAGCTTTCTTT

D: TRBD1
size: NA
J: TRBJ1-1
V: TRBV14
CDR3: CASSPWTGLDTEAFF
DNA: TGTGCCAGCAGCCCATGGACAGGGCTCGACACTGAAGCTTTCTTT

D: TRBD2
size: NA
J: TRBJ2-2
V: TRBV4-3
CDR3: CASSQDPAGFTGELFF
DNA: TGCGCCAGCAGCCAAGACCCAGCGGGGTTCACCGGGGAGCTGTTTTTT

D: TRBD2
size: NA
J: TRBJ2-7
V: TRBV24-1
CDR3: CATSAGAYEQYF
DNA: TGTGCCACAAGTGCGGGGGCCTACGAGCAGTACTTC

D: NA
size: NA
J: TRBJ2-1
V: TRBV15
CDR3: CATSRNRLGVNNEQFF
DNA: TGTGCCACCAGCAGAAATAGACTAGGAGTTAACAATGAGCAGTTCTTC

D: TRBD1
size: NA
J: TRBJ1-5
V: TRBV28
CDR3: CASSTNRGVGTRPQHF
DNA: TGTGCCAGCAGTACAAACAGGGGAGTGGGAACTCGGCCCCAGCATTTT

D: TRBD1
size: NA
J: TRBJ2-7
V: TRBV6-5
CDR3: CASRRRDRSSEEQYF
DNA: TGTGCCAGCAGGAGAAGGGACAGGTCCTCGGAGGAGCAGTACTTC

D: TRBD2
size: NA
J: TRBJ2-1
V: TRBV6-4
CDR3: CASSDPTSGSGDEQFF
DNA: TGTGCCAGCAGTGACCCCACTAGCGGGAGTGGGGATGAGCAGTTCTTC

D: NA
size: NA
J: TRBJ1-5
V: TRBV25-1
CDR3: CASSVGTGYQPQHF
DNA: TGTGCCAGCAGTGTTGGGACTGGCTATCAGCCCCAGCATTTT

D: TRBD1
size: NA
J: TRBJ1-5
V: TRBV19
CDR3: CASSDRGRGNQPQHF
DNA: TGTGCCAGTAGTGACAGGGGCCGAGGCAATCAGCCCCAGCATTTT

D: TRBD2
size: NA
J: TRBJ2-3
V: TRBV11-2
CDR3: CASTEGTSGREFTDTQYF
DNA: TGTGCCAGCACCGAAGGGACTAGCGGGAGGGAATTCACAGATACGCAGTATTTT

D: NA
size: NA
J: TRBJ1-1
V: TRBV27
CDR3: CASSFEANTEAFF
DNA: TGTGCCAGCAGTTTTGAGGCGAACACTGAAGCTTTCTTT

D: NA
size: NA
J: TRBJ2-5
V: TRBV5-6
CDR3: CASSLAGSSAQETQYF
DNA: TGTGCCAGCAGCTTGGCTGGGTCTAGCGCACAAGAGACCCAGTACTTC

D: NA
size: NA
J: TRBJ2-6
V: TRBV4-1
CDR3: CASSRQAGQSGANVLTF
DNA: TGCGCCAGCAGCCGGCAGGCAGGGCAGTCCGGGGCCAACGTCCTGACTTTC

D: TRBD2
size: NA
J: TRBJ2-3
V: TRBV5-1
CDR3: CASSPRDRGLAGGTDTQYF
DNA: TGCGCCAGCAGCCCCCGGGACAGGGGTCTAGCGGGAGGGACAGATACGCAGTATTTT

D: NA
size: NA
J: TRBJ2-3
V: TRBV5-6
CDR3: CASSSTGTDTQYF
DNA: TGTGCCAGCAGCAGCACAGGGACAGATACGCAGTATTTT

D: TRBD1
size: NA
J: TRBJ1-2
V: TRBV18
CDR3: CASSPIPQGAFGYTF
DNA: TGTGCCAGCTCACCAATTCCCCAGGGGGCGTTTGGCTACACCTTC

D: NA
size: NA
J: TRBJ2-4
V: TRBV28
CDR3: CASSEAQGRKNIQYF
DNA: TGTGCCAGCAGTGAAGCACAGGGGAGGAAAAACATTCAGTACTTC

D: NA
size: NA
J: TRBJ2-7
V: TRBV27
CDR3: CASSRTTTSEQYF
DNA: TGTGCCAGCAGTCGGACTACCACTAGCGAGCAGTACTTC

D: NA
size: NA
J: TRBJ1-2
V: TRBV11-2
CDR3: CASSTGYGYTF
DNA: TGTGCCAGCAGCACTGGCTATGGCTACACCTTC

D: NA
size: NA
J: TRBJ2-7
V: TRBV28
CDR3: CASTSTGTAGGYEQYF
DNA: TGTGCCAGCACCTCTACGGGGACAGCCGGGGGCTACGAGCAGTACTTC

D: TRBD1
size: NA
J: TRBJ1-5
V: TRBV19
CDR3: CASSTQGAAQPQHF
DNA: TGTGCCAGTAGTACACAGGGGGCGGCTCAGCCCCAGCATTTT

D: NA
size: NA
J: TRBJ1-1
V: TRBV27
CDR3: CASSPRPLRRGTEAFF
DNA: TGTGCCAGCAGCCCCCGGCCCCTTAGGCGGGGTACTGAAGCTTTCTTT